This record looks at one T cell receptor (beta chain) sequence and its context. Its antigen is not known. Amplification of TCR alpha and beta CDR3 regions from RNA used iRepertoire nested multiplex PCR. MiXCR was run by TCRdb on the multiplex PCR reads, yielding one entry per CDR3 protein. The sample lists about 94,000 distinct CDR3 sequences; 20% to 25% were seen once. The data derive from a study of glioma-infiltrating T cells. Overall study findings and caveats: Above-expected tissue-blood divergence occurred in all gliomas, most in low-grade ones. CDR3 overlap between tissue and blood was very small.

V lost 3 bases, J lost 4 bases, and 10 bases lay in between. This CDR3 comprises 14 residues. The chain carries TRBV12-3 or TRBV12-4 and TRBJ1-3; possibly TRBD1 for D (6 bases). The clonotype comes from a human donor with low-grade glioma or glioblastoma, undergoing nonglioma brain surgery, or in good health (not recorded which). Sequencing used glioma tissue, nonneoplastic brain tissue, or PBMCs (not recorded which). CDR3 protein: CASSFGGFGNTIYF. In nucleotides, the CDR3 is TGTGCCAGCAGTTTTGGGGGCTTCGGAAACACCATATATTTT.